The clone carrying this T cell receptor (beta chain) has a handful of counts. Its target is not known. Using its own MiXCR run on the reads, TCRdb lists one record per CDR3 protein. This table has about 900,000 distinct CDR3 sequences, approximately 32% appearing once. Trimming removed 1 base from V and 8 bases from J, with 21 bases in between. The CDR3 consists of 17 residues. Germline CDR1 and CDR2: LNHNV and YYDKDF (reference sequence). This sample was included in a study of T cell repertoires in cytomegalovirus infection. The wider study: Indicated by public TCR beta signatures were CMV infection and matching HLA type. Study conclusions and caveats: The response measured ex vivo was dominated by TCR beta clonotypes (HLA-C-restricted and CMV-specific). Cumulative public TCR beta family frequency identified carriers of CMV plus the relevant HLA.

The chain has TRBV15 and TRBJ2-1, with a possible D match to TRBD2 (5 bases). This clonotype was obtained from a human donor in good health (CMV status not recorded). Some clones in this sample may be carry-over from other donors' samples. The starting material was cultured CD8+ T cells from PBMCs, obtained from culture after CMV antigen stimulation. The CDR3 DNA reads TGTGCCACCAGCAGAGGGTCCGGGGTCCACCCCGACTATGAGCAGTTCTTC. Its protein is CATSRGSGVHPDYEQFF.